The clone carrying this T cell receptor (beta chain) was seen many times. Its antigen is currently unknown. These data come from a study of CD8 T cells in ankylosing spondylitis. Points from the study as a whole: For ankylosing spondylitis blood, a TCR beta motif of roughly 8 highly homologous variants appeared characteristic.

TCRdb independently ran MiXCR on the 5' RACE reads; one entry per CDR3 protein. The repertoire includes some 220,000 distinct CDR3 sequences, about 7% of them detected once, and over 12% sits in the top ten. Trimming at V came to 6 bases and at J to 2 bases, leaving 4 bases not matched to a gene. There are 13 residues in the CDR3. This clonotype was obtained from a male donor with ankylosing spondylitis. Sample: blood, either unsorted or a sorted T cell fraction (not recorded which). The V gene is TRBV12-3 or TRBV12-4, the J gene TRBJ2-7; TRBD1 matches at 7 bases. The CDR3, as DNA: TGTGCCAGCAGGTGGGACAGCACCTACGAGCAGTACTTC. Translation gives CASRWDSTYEQYF.